This TCR beta chain is drawn from a study of T-cell reconstitution after alpha-beta-depleted transplantation in children. Unmatched junction bases numbered 6, after V lost 7 bases and J lost 0 bases. The CDR3 covers 16 residues. Unique molecular identifiers featured in how the TCRbeta library was prepared. MiXCR was run by TCRdb on the PCR reads, yielding one entry per CDR3 protein. The sample holds about 480,000 distinct CDR3 sequences, about an eighth seen once. This TCR came from a human donor who donated a stem cell graft to a child with combined immunodeficiency. The sequences come from PBMCs from the stem cell graft donor, collected from the stem cell graft. V is TRBV12-3 or TRBV12-4 and J is TRBJ2-3, with 11 bases that match TRBD2. This CDR3 is CASTLGLADSTDTQYF. The CDR3 nucleotides are TGTGCCAGCACACTGGGACTAGCGGATAGCACAGATACGCAGTATTTT.